This T cell receptor (beta chain) is drawn from a study of siplizumab effects on memory and regulatory T cells (dated by TCRdb to the late 2010s). A note on the overall study: The study looked at the effect of siplizumab, an anti-CD2 antibody, on alloreactive T-cell subsets in allogeneic mixed lymphocyte reactions made from human PBMCs. Results the study describes overall, beyond this receptor: The cumulative frequency of alloreactive sequences traceable to unstimulated CD4+ memory T cells was significantly reduced by siplizumab. Because sequences below about 10^-5 frequency were poorly captured, only a minor fraction of alloreactive clones could be mapped to unstimulated subsets. Whether proliferating Tregs from siplizumab cultures were suppressive was not functionally confirmed. In reactions with siplizumab, an average of about 69% of mappable alloreactive CD4+ clones were Treg-derived, compared with 26.9% in control reactions. About 80-96% of proliferating CD4+ or CD8+ clones could not be given a naive or memory phenotype. Greater diversity appeared to be present in unstimulated naive T cells than in memory T cells, and a substantial contribution to the alloresponse seemed to be made by naive cells.

At the junction V is shortened by 6 bases and J by 1 base, with 28 bases in between. The germline V gene gives CDR1 as MDHEN and CDR2 as SYDVKM. There are 19 amino acids in the CDR3, from cysteine to phenylalanine inclusive. The entry retains the CDR3 DNA only, 57 bases that are in frame from base 1. As concerns this clone: Its recognized antigen is unknown. No per-base quality is available; no much larger clone lies one base away.

Libraries were built with the immunoSEQ multiplex PCR assay. Each sample had 9 x 10^4 or so TCR templates assayed by the deep sequencing platform. Genomic DNA extracted from sorted T cells was used for TCRbeta CDR3 sequencing. In the paper's pipeline: The R programming language was used for clonal analysis of the TCRbeta CDR3 data. Alloreactive CD4+ and CD8+ clones were identified by comparing unstimulated samples to CFSE-low samples taken after the reaction. By matching sequences to the repertoires of sorted unstimulated Treg and non-Treg cells, each alloreactive CD4+ clone was assigned a regulatory or non-regulatory origin. The immuneACCESS repertoire file appears here via TCRdb, limited to in-frame rearrangements. These files lack a portion of the clones; in checked studies, under half of the deficit traces to unresolved V genes, and the cause of the others is not known. The DNA gave D and trimming, while V, J and clone size come from that table. The sample table records tens of thousands of clones; approximately 97% of these occur just once. Together, the top ten hold approximately 0.59% of the sample.

In addition, sequencing in three donor pairs included unstimulated CD8+ effector memory subsets alongside CD4+ naive, CD8+ naive, CD8+ TEMRA and CD4+ memory subsets. Sorted unstimulated T cells and proliferating T cells recovered from mixed lymphocyte reactions underwent TCRbeta CDR3 sequencing. Fresh whole blood from approximately ten HLA-typed healthy donors was used to isolate PBMCs. The chain couples TRBV28 to TRBJ2-7; matching of 6 bases hints at TRBD2 as the D gene. This TCR was recovered from a human donor in good health. Material for sequencing was naive CD4+ T cells sorted from blood. The intended sense of this specimen's cell subset or site label: unstimulated naive T cells. The nucleotide sequence is given as TGTGCCAGCAGACCTATTCTCGGGACTCCTGGGCTCCATTCCTACGAGCAGTACTTC. It is translated as CASRPILGTPGLHSYEQYF.